This T cell receptor beta chain comes out of a study of Graves' ophthalmopathy and Graves' hyperthyroidism. Overall study context: Where ophthalmopathy was absent within 18 months of follow-up, hyperthyroidism was stable.

This CDR3 comprises 18 residues. Germline V gives CDR1 DFQATT, CDR2 SNEGSKA (reference sequence). Germline trimming cut 0 bases from V and 7 bases from J; bases unmatched to any gene: 17. Transcripts of RNA were the source for amplifying TCR beta CDR3 regions. First-round RT-PCR used HTBI primers; second-round multiplex PCR followed. Via MiXCR, TCRdb re-called the multiplex PCR reads, giving one row per CDR3 protein. The sample yields about 550,000 distinct CDR3 sequences, under 40% seen once. Ten or more counts support this clonotype. The sequence derives from an adult man with Graves' hyperthyroidism. Sequencing was performed on peripheral blood or thyroid tissue (not recorded which). This rearrangement joins TRBV20-1 to TRBJ1-2; 10 nucleotides align to TRBD1. CDR3 nucleotide sequence: TGCAGTGCTAGAGATCCTGTAGGACAGGGGGTTTATGGTGGTGGCTACACCTTC. Its protein is CSARDPVGQGVYGGGYTF.